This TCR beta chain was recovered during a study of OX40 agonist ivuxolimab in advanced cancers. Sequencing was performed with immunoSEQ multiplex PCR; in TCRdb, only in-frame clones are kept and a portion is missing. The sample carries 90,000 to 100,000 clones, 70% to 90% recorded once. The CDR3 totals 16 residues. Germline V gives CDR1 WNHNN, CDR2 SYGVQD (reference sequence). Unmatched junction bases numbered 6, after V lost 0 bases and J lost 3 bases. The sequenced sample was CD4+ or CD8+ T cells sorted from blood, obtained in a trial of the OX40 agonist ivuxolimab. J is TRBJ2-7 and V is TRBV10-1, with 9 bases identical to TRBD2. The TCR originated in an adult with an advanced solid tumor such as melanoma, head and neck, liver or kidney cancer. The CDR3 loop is CASSESQAGGNYEQYF. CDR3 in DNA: TGCGCCAGCAGTGAGTCTCAAGCGGGAGGTAACTACGAGCAGTACTTC.